This paragraph reports one TCR beta chain. This record comes from a study of blood T cell repertoires in COVID-19. Study overall: Samples representing acute and convalescent COVID-19 were sourced from the United States, Italy and Spain. PBMCs, B-cell-depleted T cells, or T cells were the source of the cDNA or gDNA that made up the material.

Per the original methods: Amplification with reference gene primers provided the estimates of nucleated cell counts. The repertoire was sequenced with immunoSEQ multiplex PCR; TCRdb's copy has only in-frame clones and lacks some. The V and J calls and clone size are taken from that table; D and trimming were inferred from the DNA. Of about 200,000 clones in the sample, approximately 91% were seen once. Germline V lookup: CDR1 SQVTM, CDR2 ANQGSEA. This CDR3 has 13 residues. V shed 2 bases and J shed 6 bases, with 13 bases lying between them. During active infection, Seattle patients enrolled and were then monitored through disease.

The sequencing sample was made of peripheral blood. This receptor was taken from a man aged 45 to 65 with COVID-19, enrolled during active disease. The chain is built from TRBV29-1 and TRBJ1-2; D might be TRBD1 (6 bases). CDR3 sequence reads: CSVELPGEHGYTF. DNA for the CDR3: TGCAGCGTTGAATTACCAGGGGAGCATGGCTACACCTTC.